This passage covers 2 T cell receptor beta chains from one sample sequenced in a study of graft-versus-host responses after intestinal transplantation. These TCRs' antigens remain unknown. Assay: immunoSEQ multiplex PCR; the TCRdb copy retains only in-frame clones and omits some. The repertoire holds roughly 98,000 clones, with about 93% as singletons. Here the sequenced sample was unstimulated CD8+ T cells sorted from spleen or lymph node cells, taken before transplant. All receptors come from a human donor who was the organ donor for an intestinal transplant.

This chain links TRBV9 with TRBJ2-7, with D tentatively TRBD2 (7 bases). Trimming removed 0 bases at V and 3 bases at J, with 13 bases between. CDR1 and CDR2 from the germline V gene are SGDLS and YYNGEE. The CDR3 length is 15 residues. CDR3 DNA sequence: TGTGCCAGCAGCGTAGGGGGGAGGGGGAGCTACGAGCAGTACTTC. This encodes CASSVGGRGSYEQYF.

This rearrangement joins TRBV4-3 to TRBJ2-1; TRBD2 aligns across 12 bases. Germline CDR1 is LGHNA and CDR2 is YSLEER. Unmatched junction bases numbered 8, after V lost 0 bases and J lost 5 bases. The CDR3 is 18 residues long. CDR3 in amino acids: CASSQDSLRLAGDNEQFF. In DNA form, the CDR3 reads TGCGCCAGCAGCCAAGACAGCTTGCGACTAGCGGGAGACAATGAGCAGTTCTTC.